These 6 T cell receptor beta chains originate from one sample sequenced in a study of PD-1 blockade in classical Hodgkin lymphoma. All trial patients relapsed after autologous stem cell transplantation. Data came from immunoSEQ multiplex PCR; TCRdb stores just in-frame clones and leaves some out. The sample lists about 25,000 clones, about 80% occurring once. This specimen consisted of peripheral blood mononuclear cells (PBMCs), obtained before the second cycle of nivolumab. Receptors originate from a human donor with classical Hodgkin lymphoma.

The rearrangement links TRBV7-2 to TRBJ2-3, with a tentative D call TRBD2 (5 bases). This CDR3 contains 16 residues. The V and J ends lost 2 bases and 2 bases respectively, with 14 bases between them. Looked up from germline, CDR1 is SGHTA and CDR2 is FQGNSA. The CDR3 here is CASSLYRRPNTDTQYF. Here the CDR3 DNA reads TGTGCCAGCAGCTTATATCGGAGGCCCAACACAGATACGCAGTATTTT. The whole variable domain, filled in from reference TRBV7-2 and TRBJ2-3, reads GAGVSQSPSNKVTEKGKDVELRCDPISGHTALYWYRQSLGQGLEFLIYFQGNSAPDKSGLPSDRFSAERTGGSVSTLTIQRTQQEDSAVYLCASSLYRRPNTDTQYFGPGTRLTVL.

The chain joins TRBV28 to TRBJ1-1; unclear D gene. Germline V gives CDR1 MDHEN, CDR2 SYDVKM. The CDR3 consists of 15 residues. V lost 6 bases and J 0 bases, leaving 14 bases between the germline ends. The CDR3 here is CASSHHAGLNTEAFF. The CDR3 DNA is TGTGCCAGCAGCCATCATGCGGGCCTGAACACTGAAGCTTTCTTT.

The rearrangement uses TRBV19 and TRBJ2-2; tentatively, D is TRBD2 (6 bases). Germline V gives CDR1 LNHDA, CDR2 SQIVND (reference sequence). V gave up 6 bases and J gave up 6 bases, with 14 bases separating them. The length of the CDR3 is 14 residues. CDR3 sequence: CASSRTGVSGELFF. The CDR3 bases are TGTGCCAGTAGCCGGACGGGAGTATCCGGGGAGCTGTTTTTT.

This clone is labeled medium-sized. The chain is built from TRBV5-6 and TRBJ1-6; D ambiguous. This CDR3 has 15 residues. Deletions cut 0 bases from V and 3 bases from J, with 7 bases between. CDR1 SGHDT and CDR2 YYEEEE come from the germline V gene. This CDR3 reads CASSLGVHYNSPLHF. Here the CDR3 DNA reads TGTGCCAGCAGCTTGGGGGTCCACTATAATTCACCCCTCCACTTT.

CDR3 nucleotides: TGCGCCAGCGGACAGGTTTCTAGCACAGATACGCAGTATTTT. It codes for CASGQVSSTDTQYF. The chain uses TRBV5-1 and TRBJ2-3, with 7 nucleotides matching TRBD1. CDR3 length: 14 amino acids. Germline V gene sequence: CDR1 SGHRS, CDR2 YFSETQ. V gave up 7 bases and J gave up 0 bases; unmatched junction bases: 5.

The chain is built from TRBV7-8 and TRBJ1-5, with D tentatively TRBD1 (5 bases). Trimming removed 3 bases from V and 6 bases from J, with 9 bases in between. Germline loops: CDR1 SGHVS, CDR2 FQNEAQ. This CDR3 comprises 13 residues. The CDR3 region is CASSFGGVQPQHF. CDR3 DNA sequence: TGTGCCAGCAGCTTCGGAGGGGTTCAGCCCCAGCATTTT.